Shown below are 23 T cell receptor beta chains from a single sample sequenced in a study of T cells in Graves' hyperthyroidism and ophthalmopathy. What was amplified from RNA transcripts were TCR beta CDR3 regions. HTBI primers were the set used in a first-round RT-PCR of the TCR CDR3. TCRdb re-called the multiplex PCR reads with MiXCR, one entry per CDR3 protein. The table records about 360,000 distinct CDR3 sequences, under 15% of them present only once. Sequenced: blood. The receptor source for this set is a woman under 30 with Graves' hyperthyroidism.

In its sample, this clonotype was seen many times. The chain links TRBV24-1 to TRBJ1-6, with D uncertain. The CDR3 is 13 residues long. The V gene lost 12 bases and the J gene lost 10 bases, with 18 bases spanning the gap. The germline CDR1 and CDR2 sequences are KGHDR and SFDVKD. This chain's CDR3 is CAAQDFEKSPLHF. CDR3 nucleotides: TGTGCCGCGCAGGATTTCGAAAAATCACCCCTCCACTTT.

This clonotype was counted ten times or more. V usage is TRBV11-3 and J usage is TRBJ2-7; D could derive from TRBD1 or TRBD2 (5 bases each). The CDR3 runs to 16 residues. V was clipped by 2 bases and J by 7 bases, with 21 bases between them. The germline V gene has CDR1 SGHNT and CDR2 YENEEA. The CDR3 bases are TGTGCCAGCAGCTTACGGCCCTCGGGACGCCTAGGGGAGCAGTACTTC. Amino acids: CASSLRPSGRLGEQYF.

This clonotype occurred many times. This chain links TRBV25-1 with TRBJ2-1, with D hard to call. The V and J ends lost 5 bases and 4 bases respectively, with 6 bases between them. Germline CDR1 is MGHDK and CDR2 is SYGVNS. The CDR3 runs to 12 residues. The CDR3 DNA sequence: TGTGCCAGCAGTAGAATTTACAATGAGCAGTTCTTC. This codes for CASSRIYNEQFF.

This clonotype was observed at least ten times. V usage is TRBV7-9 and J usage is TRBJ1-3; possibly TRBD1 for D (5 bases). V lost 2 bases and J lost 0, with 17 bases in between. Germline V gene sequence: CDR1 SEHNR, CDR2 FQNEAQ (reference sequence). There are 18 residues in the CDR3. The CDR3 reads CASSLKGKNSDSGNTIYF. The CDR3 DNA sequence: TGTGCCAGCAGCTTAAAGGGGAAAAACTCCGACTCTGGAAACACCATATATTTT.

This clonotype appeared many times. CDR3 nucleotide sequence: TGTGCCAGCAGCCAGCTCAGGGACGAGCAGTACTTC. This sequence encodes CASSQLRDEQYF. The chain employs TRBV11-1 and TRBJ2-7; D is possibly TRBD1 (5 bases). Per germline, CDR1 SGHAT and CDR2 FQDESV (reference sequence). CDR3 length: 12 residues. With 5 bases removed from V and 5 bases from J, the gap between germline ends came to 10 bases.

This clonotype was recorded at least ten times. The V call is TRBV6-5, the J call TRBJ1-2; D gene uncertain. Germline V CDR1 and CDR2: MNHEY, SVGAGI. V shed 2 bases and J shed 7 bases, with 11 bases lying between them. The CDR3 sequence is 13 residues long. CDR3 coding DNA: TGTGCCAGCAGTTACGGGGTAGAGGCTGGCTACACCTTC. This sequence encodes CASSYGVEAGYTF.

This clonotype was seen a few times. A much larger clone sits a single nucleotide away, making a read error possible. V gene TRBV6-2 or TRBV6-3 combines with J gene TRBJ1-1; no firm D call. This CDR3 contains 15 residues. The V end lost 5 bases, the J end lost 4 bases, and 17 bases lay between the germline ends. CDR1 and CDR2 from the germline V gene are MNHEY and SVGEGT. The CDR3 bases are TGTGCCAGCAGTACGACACAGCTAATGAGCACTGAAGCTTTCTTT. Translation: CASSTTQLMSTEAFF.

This clonotype was counted at least ten times. The rearrangement links TRBV12-3 or TRBV12-4 to TRBJ2-5; TRBD1 matches at 8 bases. Trimming removed 4 bases from V and 5 bases from J; junction bases left unmatched: 6. CDR3 length: 14 amino acids. The CDR3 loop reads CASSSGQGTETQYF. The CDR3 DNA follows: TGTGCCAGCAGTTCTGGACAGGGTACGGAGACCCAGTACTTC.

This clonotype was seen many times. This chain connects TRBV5-8 to TRBJ1-5; weak D call: TRBD1 (5 bases). This CDR3 is 13 amino acids long. V was shortened by 1 base and J by 5 bases, with 7 bases between the two germline ends. Germline CDR1 SGHTS, CDR2 YDEGEE. The CDR3 here is CASSLWGHQPQHF. Written as DNA, the CDR3 is TGTGCCAGCAGCTTGTGGGGACATCAGCCCCAGCATTTT.

This clonotype was counted at least ten times. One end of the junction fails to match germline, which may point to a read error. The chain links TRBV11-3 to TRBJ2-1, with D uncertain. Germline loops: CDR1 SGHNT, CDR2 YENEEA. The CDR3 runs 13 residues. The CDR3 nucleotides are TGTGCCAGCAGCTCGGGCTCCTACAATGAGCGGTTCTTC. This sequence encodes CASSSGSYNERFF.

Many counts were recorded for this clonotype. V and J are TRBV28 and TRBJ1-1; TRBD1 matches 7 bases. The junction had 8 bases not matched to a gene; V was cut back by 6 bases and J by 7 bases. The germline gives CDR1 MDHEN, CDR2 SYDVKM. The CDR3 covers 13 residues. CDR3 coding DNA: TGTGCCAGCAGCACGACAGGGTCGGTTGAAGCTTTCTTT. It translates to CASSTTGSVEAFF.

This clonotype was detected a few times. The chain recombines TRBV29-1 with TRBJ1-4; no clear D gene. The V end was cut by 6 bases, the J end by 2 bases, with 13 bases between. The CDR3 length is 14 residues. Germline CDR1 SQVTM, CDR2 ANQGSEA. DNA for the CDR3: TGCAGCGTGGACCCAGGAGGCACTAATGAAAAACTGTTTTTT. Its protein is CSVDPGGTNEKLFF.

This clonotype was found a few times. The V and J genes are TRBV9 and TRBJ2-5, with unresolved D. CDR3 length: 14 residues. The V and J ends lost 0 bases and 1 base respectively, with 7 bases between them. The germline CDR1 and CDR2 sequences are SGDLS and YYNGEE. The CDR3: CASSVGGRQETQYF. In DNA form, the CDR3 reads TGTGCCAGCAGCGTAGGGGGTCGCCAAGAGACCCAGTACTTC.

The gene calls are TRBV3-1 and TRBJ1-2; possibly TRBD1 for D (5 bases). The germline V gene has CDR1 LGHDT and CDR2 YNNKEL (reference sequence). The ends were cut back, 1 base at V and 8 bases at J, with 11 bases in the middle. The CDR3 contains 13 residues. This CDR3 reads CASSQGPRDGYTF. For the CDR3, the DNA is TGTGCCAGCAGCCAAGGCCCCAGGGACGGCTACACCTTC.

Turning to this clonotype: It may be a read error: a sequence one base away is much more abundant. The gene calls are TRBV5-6 and TRBJ1-5; a possible D gene is TRBD1 (6 bases). The CDR3 is made up of 14 amino acids. The germline V gene has CDR1 SGHDT and CDR2 YYEEEE. CDR3 nucleotide sequence: TGTGCCAGCAGCTGGAGGGCAGGGGATCAGTCCCAGCATTTT. Its protein is CASSWRAGDQSQHF.

This clonotype appeared many times. The J gene is TRBJ2-7, the V gene TRBV28; no clear D. V lost 3 bases to trimming and J lost 0 bases, with 12 bases between them. Germline lookup yields CDR1 MDHEN and CDR2 SYDVKM. The CDR3 consists of 15 residues. DNA for the CDR3: TGTGCCAGCAGTTTTATGTGGGATGGCTCCTACGAGCAGTACTTC. Its translation: CASSFMWDGSYEQYF.

This clonotype was recorded a few times. In nucleotides, the CDR3 is TGTGCCACCAGTGCGTCCGAACGGACTGAAGCTTTCTTT. Translation gives CATSASERTEAFF. J is TRBJ1-1 and V is TRBV24-1; D is undetermined. V dropped 5 bases and J dropped 5 bases, with 11 bases sitting between them. The CDR3 has 13 amino acids. Germline CDR1 is KGHDR and CDR2 is SFDVKD.

This clonotype was counted a few times. The CDR3 loop reads CAWSTPSTDTQYF. The CDR3 nucleotides read TGTGCCTGGAGCACACCTAGCACAGATACGCAGTATTTT. The chain has TRBV30 and TRBJ2-3; D call uncertain. Trimming took 3 bases from V and 0 from J, leaving 7 bases between them. CDR1 GTSNPN and CDR2 SVGIG come from the germline V gene (reference sequence). CDR3 length equals 13 residues.

This clonotype was found a few times. The chain is built from TRBV6-1 and TRBJ2-5; the D gene is possibly TRBD1 (6 bases). The CDR3 sequence is 12 residues long. The V end was cut by 8 bases, the J end by 1 base, with 8 bases between. CDR1 is MNHNS and CDR2 is SASEGT in the germline V gene. CDR3 DNA: TGTGCCAGCGGGGGCTCCCAAGAGACCCAGTACTTC. The encoded protein is CASGGSQETQYF.

This clonotype was seen repeatedly, ten times or more. The junction does not match germline at one end; this may be a read error. The chain carries TRBV5-1 and TRBJ2-5; tentatively, D is TRBD1 (6 bases). The CDR3 covers 13 residues. Germline V gene data show CDR1 as SGHRS and CDR2 as YFSETQ. As DNA, the CDR3 is TGTGCCAGCAGTTTCGGACAGCAAGAGACCCAGTACTTC. Encoded protein: CASSFGQQETQYF.

This clonotype showed up just a few times. A clone one base away is much larger, so this may be a read error. The V gene is TRBV3-1, the J gene TRBJ2-3, with 9 bases matching TRBD2. This CDR3 is 14 amino acids long. CDR1 is LGHDT and CDR2 is YNNKEL in the germline V gene (reference sequence). CDR3 coding DNA: TGTGCCAGCAGGCATAGCGGGGGCACAGATACGCAGTGTTTT. It translates to CASRHSGGTDTQCF.

To note about this clonotype: A much larger clone differs by one base, so this may be a read error. The V and J genes are TRBV6-1 and TRBJ1-2; D is ambiguous. Germline V gives CDR1 MNHNS, CDR2 SASEGT. The V end lost 5 bases, the J end lost 1 base, and 11 bases lay between the germline ends. This CDR3 contains 14 residues. CDR3 residues: CASSRRPNNYGYTF. In DNA, the CDR3 is TGTGCCAGCAGTCGGCGGCCCAATAACTATGGCTACACCTTC.

V usage is TRBV27 and J usage is TRBJ2-3, with 14 bases matching TRBD2. The CDR3 length is 21 residues. Germline V gene data show CDR1 as MNHEY and CDR2 as SMNVEV (reference sequence). Trimming at V came to 1 base and at J to 0 bases, leaving 12 bases not matched to a gene. CDR3 sequence (DNA): TGTGCCAGCAGTTTATGGCTGCTGGGGACTAGCGGGGGCGTTAGCACAGATACGCAGTATTTT. Its protein is CASSLWLLGTSGGVSTDTQYF.